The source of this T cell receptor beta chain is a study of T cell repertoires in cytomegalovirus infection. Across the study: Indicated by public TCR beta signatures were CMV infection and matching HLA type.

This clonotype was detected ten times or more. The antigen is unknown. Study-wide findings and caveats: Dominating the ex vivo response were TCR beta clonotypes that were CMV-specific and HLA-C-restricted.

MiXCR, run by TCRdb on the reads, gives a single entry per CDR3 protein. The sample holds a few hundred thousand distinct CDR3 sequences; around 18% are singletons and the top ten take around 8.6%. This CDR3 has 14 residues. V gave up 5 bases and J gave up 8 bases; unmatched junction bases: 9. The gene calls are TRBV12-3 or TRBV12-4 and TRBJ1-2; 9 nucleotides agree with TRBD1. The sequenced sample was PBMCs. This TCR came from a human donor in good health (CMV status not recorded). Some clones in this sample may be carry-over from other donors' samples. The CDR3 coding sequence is TGTGCCAGCAGTCCCGGGACAGGGCTACGGGGCTACACCTTC. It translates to CASSPGTGLRGYTF.